This entry concerns a single T cell receptor beta chain. Trimming at V came to 0 bases and at J to 7 bases, leaving 28 bases not matched to a gene. CDR1 is SGHRS, CDR2 YFSETQ, per germline. The CDR3 runs to 23 residues. This sample is part of a study of blood T cell repertoires in COVID-19. About the research overall: Samples came from the United States, Italy and Spain, spanning acute and convalescent COVID-19.

Here immunoSEQ multiplex PCR was the method, and the copy in TCRdb shows in-frame clones only, minus some. The sample includes 300,000 to 350,000 clones, about nine tenths of them seen just once. The sequenced material came from peripheral blood. The receptor comes from a man between 18 and 35 years old with active or convalescent COVID-19. The chain joins TRBV5-1 to TRBJ2-5, with 12 positions matching TRBD2. This chain's CDR3 is CASSLAGRALPPSGGDSSGTQYF. The CDR3 nucleotides read TGCGCCAGCAGCTTGGCCGGTCGTGCTCTCCCGCCTAGCGGGGGGGACTCATCGGGGACCCAGTACTTC.